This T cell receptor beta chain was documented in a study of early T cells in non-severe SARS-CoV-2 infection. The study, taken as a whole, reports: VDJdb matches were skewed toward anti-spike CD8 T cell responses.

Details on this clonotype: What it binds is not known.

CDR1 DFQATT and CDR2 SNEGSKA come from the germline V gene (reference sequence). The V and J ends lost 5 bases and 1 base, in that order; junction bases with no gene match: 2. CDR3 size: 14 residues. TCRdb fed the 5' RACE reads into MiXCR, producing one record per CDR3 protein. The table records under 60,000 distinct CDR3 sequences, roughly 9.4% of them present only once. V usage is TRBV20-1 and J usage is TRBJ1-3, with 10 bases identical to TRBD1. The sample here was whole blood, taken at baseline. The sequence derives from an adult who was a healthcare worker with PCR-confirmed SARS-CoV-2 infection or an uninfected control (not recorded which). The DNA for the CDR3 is TGCAGTGCTTTGGACAGGGGGTCTGGAAACACCATATATTTT. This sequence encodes CSALDRGSGNTIYF.